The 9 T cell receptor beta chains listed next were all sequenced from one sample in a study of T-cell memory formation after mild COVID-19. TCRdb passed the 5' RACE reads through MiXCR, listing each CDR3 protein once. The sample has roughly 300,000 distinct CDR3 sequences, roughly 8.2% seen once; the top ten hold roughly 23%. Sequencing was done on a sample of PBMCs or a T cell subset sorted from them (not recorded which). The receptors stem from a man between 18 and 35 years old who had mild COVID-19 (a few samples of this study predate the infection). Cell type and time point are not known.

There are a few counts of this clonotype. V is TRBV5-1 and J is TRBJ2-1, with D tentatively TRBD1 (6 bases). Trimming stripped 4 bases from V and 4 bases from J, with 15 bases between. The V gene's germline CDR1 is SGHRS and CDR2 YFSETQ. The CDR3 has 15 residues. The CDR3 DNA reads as TGCGCCAGCAGCCCGGAGGAGAGGGGGTACAATGAGCAGTTCTTC. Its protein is CASSPEERGYNEQFF.

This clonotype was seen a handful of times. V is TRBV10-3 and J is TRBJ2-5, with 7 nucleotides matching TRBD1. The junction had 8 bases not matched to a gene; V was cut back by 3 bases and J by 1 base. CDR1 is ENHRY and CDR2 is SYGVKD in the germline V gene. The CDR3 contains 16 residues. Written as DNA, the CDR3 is TGTGCCATCAGTGAAATGGTAGGGGGCTTCCAAGAGACCCAGTACTTC. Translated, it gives CAISEMVGGFQETQYF.

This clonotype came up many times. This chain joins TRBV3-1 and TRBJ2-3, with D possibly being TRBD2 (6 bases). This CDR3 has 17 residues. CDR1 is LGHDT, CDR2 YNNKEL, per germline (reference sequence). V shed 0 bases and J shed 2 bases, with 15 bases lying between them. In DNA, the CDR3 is TGTGCCAGCAGCCAAGATGGAACTAGCAGGGTCACAGATACGCAGTATTTT. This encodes CASSQDGTSRVTDTQYF.

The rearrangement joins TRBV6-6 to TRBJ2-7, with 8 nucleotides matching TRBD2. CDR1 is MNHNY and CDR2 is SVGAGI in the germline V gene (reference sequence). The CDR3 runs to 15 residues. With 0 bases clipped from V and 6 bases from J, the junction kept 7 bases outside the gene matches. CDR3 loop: CASSYSNAGGPEQYV. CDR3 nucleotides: TGTGCCAGCAGTTACTCGAACGCGGGGGGCCCCGAGCAGTACGTC.

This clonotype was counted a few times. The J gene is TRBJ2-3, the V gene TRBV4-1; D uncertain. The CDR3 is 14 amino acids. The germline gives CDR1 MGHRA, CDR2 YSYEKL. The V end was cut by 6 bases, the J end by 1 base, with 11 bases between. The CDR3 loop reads CASRHSFRTDTQYF. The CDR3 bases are TGCGCCAGCAGACACAGCTTTCGCACAGATACGCAGTATTTT.

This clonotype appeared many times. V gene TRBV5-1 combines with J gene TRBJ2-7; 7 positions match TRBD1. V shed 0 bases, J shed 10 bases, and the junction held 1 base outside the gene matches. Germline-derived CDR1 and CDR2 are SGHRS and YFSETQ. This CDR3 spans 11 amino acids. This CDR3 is CASSLDRGQYF. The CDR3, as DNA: TGCGCCAGCAGCTTGGACAGGGGACAGTACTTC.

In nucleotides, the CDR3 is TGTGCCAGCAGCTGGATAGGACACCCTGGCGAGCAGTACTTC. Residues: CASSWIGHPGEQYF. The rearrangement joins TRBV5-6 to TRBJ2-7, with a possible D match to TRBD1 (5 bases). The CDR3 runs to 14 residues. Germline V gene data show CDR1 as SGHDT and CDR2 as YYEEEE. V lost 3 bases and J lost 6, with 16 bases in between.

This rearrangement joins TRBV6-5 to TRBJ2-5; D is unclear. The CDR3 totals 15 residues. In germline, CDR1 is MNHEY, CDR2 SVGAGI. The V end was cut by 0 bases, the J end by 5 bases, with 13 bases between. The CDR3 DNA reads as TGTGCCAGCAGTTACTCGACTTGGCCAGCGGAGACCCAGTACTTC. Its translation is CASSYSTWPAETQYF.

The CDR3 reads CASSLQGAANEKLFF. CDR3 sequence (DNA): TGCGCCAGCAGCTTGCAGGGGGCGGCAAATGAAAAACTGTTTTTT. V and J are TRBV5-1 and TRBJ1-4; 8 bases align to TRBD1. The germline V gene encodes CDR1 SGHRS and CDR2 YFSETQ. This CDR3 is 15 amino acids long. V was pared by 1 base and J by 5 bases, with 4 bases of the junction left unmatched.